The sequence of this TCR beta chain was determined in a study of T cell responses to AZD1222 COVID-19 vaccine. General study findings and limits: All repertoire sampling was performed exclusively after the peak T cell response.

V was pared by 4 bases and J by 4 bases, with 7 bases of the junction left unmatched. Germline-derived CDR1 and CDR2 are MGHRA and YSYEKL. The CDR3 consists of 15 residues. A word on this clone: The antigen remains unidentified.

Clones were sequenced by immunoSEQ multiplex PCR, and TCRdb holds only the in-frame ones, with some missing. The profile shows about 100,000 clones, approximately 87% of them singletons. The input for sequencing was peripheral blood, taken on day 0 of AZD1222 vaccination. The chain recombines TRBV4-1 with TRBJ1-3, with 7 nucleotides matching TRBD1. The receptor was isolated from an adult in good health. CDR3 nucleotides: TGCGCCAGCAGCCGAACGACAGGGATGGGAAACACCATATATTTT. Protein sequence: CASSRTTGMGNTIYF.